The 2 T cell receptor beta chains given below trace back to one sample, sequenced in a study of molecular identifiers for immune sequencing clone quantification. TCRdb ran MiXCR on the PCR reads and lists one entry per CDR3 protein. The profile shows about half a million distinct CDR3 sequences, 20% to 25% of them singletons. The sample taken for sequencing was naive CD8+ T cells from blood, with Jurkat cell RNA spiked in. Subset indicated: FACS-sorted CD8+CD4-CCR7+CD45RA+ naive T cells. These receptors all come from a human donor in good health. Some libraries in this study had Jurkat cell RNA spiked in.

The table lists this clonotype with many counts. The chain combines TRBV29-1 with TRBJ2-7, with 8 bases identical to TRBD2. Germline V gene data show CDR1 as SQVTM and CDR2 as ANQGSEA. CDR3 length: 14 amino acids. V was pared by 3 bases and J by 7 bases, with 11 bases of the junction left unmatched. CDR3 loop: CSVDPGGPFGEQYF. Here the CDR3 DNA reads TGCAGCGTTGATCCGGGAGGGCCGTTTGGTGAGCAGTACTTC.

About this clonotype itself: Given a much more abundant clone one base away, this may be a read error. This chain links TRBV4-3 with TRBJ1-2; D possibly corresponds to TRBD1 (6 bases). The germline V gene has CDR1 LGHNA and CDR2 YSLEER. This CDR3 spans 15 amino acids. V lost 0 bases and J 1 base, leaving 9 bases between the germline ends. CDR3 protein: CASSQELGGNYGYTF. The CDR3 region has the DNA TGCGCCAGCAGCCAAGAGCTAGGGGGTAACTATGGCTACACCTTC.